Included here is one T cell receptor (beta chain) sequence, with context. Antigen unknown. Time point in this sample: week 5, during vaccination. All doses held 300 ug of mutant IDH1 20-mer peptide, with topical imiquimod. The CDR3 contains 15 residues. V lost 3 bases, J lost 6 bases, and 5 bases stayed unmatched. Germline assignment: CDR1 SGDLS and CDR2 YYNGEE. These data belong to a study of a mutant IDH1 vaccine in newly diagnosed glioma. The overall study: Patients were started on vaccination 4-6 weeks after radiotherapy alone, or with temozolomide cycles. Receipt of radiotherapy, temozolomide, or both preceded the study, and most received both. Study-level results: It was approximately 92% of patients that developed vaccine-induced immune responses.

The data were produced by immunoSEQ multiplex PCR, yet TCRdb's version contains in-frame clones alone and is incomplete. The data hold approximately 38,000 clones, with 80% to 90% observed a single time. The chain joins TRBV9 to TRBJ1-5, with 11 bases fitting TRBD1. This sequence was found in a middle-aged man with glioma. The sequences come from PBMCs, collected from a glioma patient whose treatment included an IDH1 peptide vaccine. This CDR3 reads CASSEGTGGRQPQHF. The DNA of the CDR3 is TGTGCCAGCAGCGAAGGGACAGGGGGGCGTCAGCCCCAGCATTTT. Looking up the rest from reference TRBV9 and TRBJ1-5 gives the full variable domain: DSGVTQTPKHLITATGQRVTLRCSPRSGDLSVYWYQQSLDQGLQFLIQYYNGEERAKGNILERFSAQQFPDLHSELNLSSLELGDSALYFCASSEGTGGRQPQHFGDGTRLSIL.